This passage covers 19 T cell receptor beta chains from one sample sequenced in a study of shared clonotypes between healthy human individuals. Profiling relied on immunoSEQ multiplex PCR, and the TCRdb table lists in-frame clones only, not all of them. Of 600,000 to 750,000 clones in the sample, about 78% were seen once. Sequenced input: memory CD4+ T cells sorted from blood. Subset here: CD45RA-negative fraction. These TCRs come from a woman younger than 45 in good health.

The V and J genes are TRBV23-1 and TRBJ2-3; possibly TRBD2 for D (6 bases). TRBV23-1 is given ORF status, its function remaining uncertain. The CDR3 extends over 16 amino acids. Trimming stripped 6 bases from V and 6 bases from J, with 22 bases between. CDR3 DNA: TGCGCCAGCAGGGGTTTGACGGGACTTCGTCCGGATACGCAGTATTTT. This encodes CASRGLTGLRPDTQYF.

This clone occurred once. The rearrangement joins TRBV27 to TRBJ2-1; 9 nucleotides match TRBD2. V lost 5 bases and J lost 2; bases outside the gene matches: 7. Germline CDR1 MNHEY, CDR2 SMNVEV (reference sequence). The CDR3 is made up of 16 amino acids. DNA of the CDR3: TGTGCCAGCAGTCCCTCGAGCGGGAGGACCTACAATGAGCAGTTCTTC. Its protein is CASSPSSGRTYNEQFF.

The chain links TRBV4-1 to TRBJ2-2, with 8 bases aligning to TRBD2. Trimming at V came to 8 bases and at J to 4 bases, leaving 6 bases not matched to a gene. The length of the CDR3 is 14 residues. Germline lookup yields CDR1 MGHRA and CDR2 YSYEKL. The CDR3 DNA reads TGCGCCAGCGGTAGCGGGATCCTCACCGGGGAGCTGTTTTTT. This sequence encodes CASGSGILTGELFF.

This rearrangement joins TRBV27 to TRBJ2-7; tentatively, D is TRBD2 (5 bases). Germline V CDR1 and CDR2: MNHEY, SMNVEV (reference sequence). CDR3 length equals 12 residues. Trimming left V 4 bases short and J 7 bases short, with 11 bases between. CDR3 residues: CASSWPGLEQYF. CDR3 DNA sequence: TGTGCCAGCAGTTGGCCGGGATTGGAGCAGTACTTC.

The gene calls are TRBV28 and TRBJ1-2; a weak D match, TRBD1 (5 bases). V gave up 6 bases and J gave up 4 bases, with 15 bases separating them. Germline CDR1 MDHEN, CDR2 SYDVKM. The CDR3 is 14 residues long. CDR3 sequence reads: CASRNTRDPYGYTF. The CDR3 DNA follows: TGTGCCAGCAGAAATACTCGGGACCCCTATGGCTACACCTTC.

This clone has a handful of counts. The gene calls are TRBV18 and TRBJ1-1; no firm D call. The CDR3 spans 15 residues. The V gene lost 6 bases and the J gene lost 3 bases, with 17 bases spanning the gap. Per the germline V gene, CDR1 is KGHSH and CDR2 is LQKENI. The chain's CDR3 is CASSPNLFGDTEAFF. The CDR3 DNA reads as TGTGCCAGCTCGCCTAACCTATTTGGTGACACTGAAGCTTTCTTT.

This sequence joins TRBV23-1 and TRBJ2-7; D not certain. TRBV23-1 is annotated as an ORF whose role is uncertain. The CDR3 is 17 residues long. V gave up 3 bases and J gave up 3 bases, with 21 bases separating them. CDR3: CASSQSLGGPSHYEQYF. Written as DNA, the CDR3 is TGCGCCAGCAGTCAGTCGCTTGGTGGGCCTTCTCACTACGAGCAGTACTTC.

The chain has TRBV27 and TRBJ2-6, with D possibly TRBD2 on 5 matching bases. Germline V gene sequence: CDR1 MNHEY, CDR2 SMNVEV (reference sequence). V lost 7 bases and J 2 bases, leaving 12 bases between the germline ends. The CDR3 runs to 15 residues. CDR3 in DNA: TGTGCCAGCACCATCGGGAATACTGGGGCCAACGTCCTGACTTTC. It encodes CASTIGNTGANVLTF.

The V call is TRBV19, the J call TRBJ1-3; the D is unclear. Germline V gene data show CDR1 as LNHDA and CDR2 as SQIVND (reference sequence). This CDR3 region has 14 residues. Deletions cut 4 bases from V and 1 base from J, with 8 bases between. CDR3 in DNA: TGTGCCAGTAGTAACCCCAGTTCTGGAAACACCATATATTTT. This codes for CASSNPSSGNTIYF.

The chain links TRBV18 to TRBJ2-6; D not certain. The CDR3 has 14 residues. Germline V gene lookup returns CDR1 KGHSH and CDR2 LQKENI. V lost 7 bases to trimming and J lost 1 base, with 8 bases between them. The CDR3 coding sequence is TGTGCCAGCTTGCTCCGTTCTGGGGCCAACGTCCTGACTTTC. Its translation is CASLLRSGANVLTF.

In the case of this clone: A single base is all that separates this from a far larger clone, so a read error is likely. The chain joins TRBV28 to TRBJ2-3, with D perhaps matching TRBD2 (6 bases). V was pared by 8 bases and J by 1 base, with 16 bases between. Germline V gene data show CDR1 as MDHEN and CDR2 as SYDVKM. CDR3 length: 15 amino acids. CDR3 DNA: TGTGCCAGCTCCGCGCCCGGGGAGGGCACAGATACGCAGTATTTT. Translating it yields CASSAPGEGTDTQYF.

The chain recombines TRBV2 with TRBJ1-2; no clear D gene. The CDR3 totals 14 residues. CDR1 and CDR2 (germline): SNHLY, FYNNEI. The germline V and J ends were trimmed by 6 bases and 4 bases, with 15 bases remaining between them. The CDR3 spells CASSKYDGSYGYTF. The CDR3 nucleotides read TGTGCCAGCAGCAAATATGACGGGTCCTATGGCTACACCTTC.

The chain couples TRBV10-3 to TRBJ2-3; D perhaps matches TRBD1 (6 bases). CDR1 and CDR2 from the germline V gene are ENHRY and SYGVKD. This CDR3 has 12 residues. The V and J ends lost 11 bases and 2 bases respectively, with 11 bases between them. The CDR3 is CAATGNTDTQYF. Written as DNA, the CDR3 is TGTGCCGCCACAGGGAACACAGATACGCAGTATTTT.

At least ten counts were recorded for this clone. The V call is TRBV11-2, the J call TRBJ1-5; no clear D gene. Trimming took off 0 bases at V and 3 bases at J, with 9 bases between the two ends. Germline CDR1 and CDR2: SGHAT and FQNNGV. The CDR3 spans 15 residues. The CDR3 spells CASSLDQAANQPQHF. In DNA, the CDR3 is TGTGCCAGCAGCTTAGATCAGGCAGCCAATCAGCCCCAGCATTTT.

With regard to this clone: The same CDR3 arises from other DNA sequences in this sample as well. V and J are TRBV28 and TRBJ2-2; a possible D gene is TRBD2 (6 bases). The germline V gene has CDR1 MDHEN and CDR2 SYDVKM. This CDR3 region has 13 residues. V was clipped by 2 bases and J by 5 bases, with 6 bases between them. The CDR3 region is CASSLAGTGELFF. The DNA for the CDR3 is TGTGCCAGCAGTTTAGCGGGGACCGGGGAGCTGTTTTTT.

The chain joins TRBV5-1 to TRBJ2-7; 8 positions agree with TRBD1. The CDR3 consists of 16 residues. CDR1 and CDR2 from the germline V gene are SGHRS and YFSETQ. J lost 5 bases, V lost 4 bases, and 14 bases had no gene match. CDR3 nucleotides: TGCGCCAGCAGCCCGGGACAGGAATCGCTGTTTGACGAGCAGTACTTC. It yields the protein CASSPGQESLFDEQYF. Filled out from reference TRBV5-1 and TRBJ2-7, the complete variable domain reads KAGVTQTPRYLIKTRGQQVTLSCSPISGHRSVSWYQQTPGQGLQFLFEYFSETQRNKGNFPGRFSGRQFSNSRSEMNVSTLELGDSALYLCASSPGQESLFDEQYFGPGTRLTVT.

This chain uses TRBV5-4 with TRBJ2-3; possibly TRBD2 for D (5 bases). V was trimmed by 0 bases and J by 4 bases, leaving 9 bases between them. The CDR3 length is 14 residues. CDR1 is SGHNT and CDR2 is YYREEE in the germline V gene (reference sequence). CDR3 region: CASSLGRLADTQYF. The CDR3 DNA reads TGTGCCAGCAGCTTGGGGAGGTTGGCAGATACGCAGTATTTT.

The CDR3 sequence: CASSLAPGLGEETQYF. CDR3 DNA: TGTGCCAGCAGCTTGGCCCCCGGACTAGGGGAAGAGACCCAGTACTTC. J is TRBJ2-5 and V is TRBV7-9; 7 nucleotides line up with TRBD2. The trim removed 3 bases at V and 3 bases at J, leaving 10 bases unmatched. The CDR3 covers 16 residues. Germline V gene lookup returns CDR1 SEHNR and CDR2 FQNEAQ (reference sequence). The complete variable domain, with remaining parts taken from reference TRBV7-9 and TRBJ2-5, reads DTGVSQNPRHKITKRGQNVTFRCDPISEHNRLYWYRQTLGQGPEFLTYFQNEAQLEKSRLLSDRFSAERPKGSFSTLEIQRTEQGDSAMYLCASSLAPGLGEETQYFGPGTRLLVL.

This sequence joins TRBV5-6 and TRBJ2-5; perhaps TRBD2 as D (8 bases). Germline V lookup: CDR1 SGHDT, CDR2 YYEEEE. The V gene lost 1 base and the J gene lost 5 bases, with 18 bases spanning the gap. The CDR3 sequence is 16 residues long. The CDR3 DNA reads TGTGCCAGCAGCTTGAGGGGGCAGGGACTAGGGGAGACCCAGTACTTC. It yields the protein CASSLRGQGLGETQYF.